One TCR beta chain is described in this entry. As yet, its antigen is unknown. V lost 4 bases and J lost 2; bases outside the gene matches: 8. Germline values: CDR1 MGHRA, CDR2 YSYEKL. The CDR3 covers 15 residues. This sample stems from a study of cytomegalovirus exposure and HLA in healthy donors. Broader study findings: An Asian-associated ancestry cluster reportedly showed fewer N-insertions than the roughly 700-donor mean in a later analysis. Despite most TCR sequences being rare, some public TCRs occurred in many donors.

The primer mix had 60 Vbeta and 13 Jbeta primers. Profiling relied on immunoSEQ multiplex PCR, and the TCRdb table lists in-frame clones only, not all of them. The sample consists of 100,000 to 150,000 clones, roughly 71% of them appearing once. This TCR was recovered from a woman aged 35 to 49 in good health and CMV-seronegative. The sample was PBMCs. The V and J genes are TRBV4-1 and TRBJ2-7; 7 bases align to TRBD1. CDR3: CASSPRQGSAYEQYF. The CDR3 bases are TGCGCCAGCAGCCCACGACAGGGTAGCGCCTACGAGCAGTACTTC.